The 18 T cell receptor beta chains listed next were all sequenced from one sample in a study of cytomegalovirus exposure and HLA in healthy donors (dated by TCRdb to about 2017). Libraries were constructed by the immunoSEQ multiplex PCR assay. A mixture of 60 forward primers for TCR Vbeta segments and 13 reverse primers for TCR Jbeta segments was used in the multiplex PCR. This immuneACCESS table, as held by TCRdb, lists in-frame sequences with V and J called but not all clones. Of the missing ones, under half trace to an unresolved V gene in checked studies; the others have no known cause. The sample table records approximately 110,000 clones; 15% to 17% of these occur just once. Clones ranked in the top ten supply over 1.5% of the sample. The sample consisted of PBMCs. These receptors were collected from a woman in her late teens or twenties in good health and CMV-seronegative.

This clone was observed a handful of times. This sequence joins TRBV9 and TRBJ1-3, with 9 bases matching TRBD1. CDR1 is SGDLS, CDR2 YYNGEE, per germline. The CDR3 is made up of 17 amino acids. V lost 3 bases and J lost 0; bases outside the gene matches: 7. CDR3 in amino acids: CASSAGTGSLSGNTIYF. The CDR3 DNA reads TGTGCCAGCAGCGCCGGGACAGGGTCCCTCTCTGGAAACACCATATATTTT.

V and J are TRBV27 and TRBJ1-1; D is possibly TRBD1 (5 bases). Germline V gene lookup returns CDR1 MNHEY and CDR2 SMNVEV (reference sequence). V was trimmed by 5 bases and J by 4 bases, leaving 17 bases between them. There are 15 residues in the CDR3. The CDR3 here is CASSPSPGETTEAFF. The CDR3 DNA follows: TGTGCCAGCAGTCCTAGTCCGGGGGAAACCACTGAAGCTTTCTTT.

The J gene is TRBJ2-2, the V gene TRBV28; D is possibly TRBD2 (5 bases). Trimming pared 2 bases from V and 5 bases from J, leaving 15 bases between. Per the germline V gene, CDR1 is MDHEN and CDR2 is SYDVKM. The CDR3 totals 16 residues. The CDR3 here is CASSLDYPTGTGELFF. Here the CDR3 DNA reads TGTGCCAGCAGTTTAGACTACCCCACGGGGACCGGGGAGCTGTTTTTT.

The CDR3 nucleotides read TGTGCCAGCAGCCTGGACAGGGGCGAAAATAGCAATCAGCCCCAGCATTTT. Its protein product is CASSLDRGENSNQPQHF. The genes are TRBV5-6 and TRBJ1-5; 9 nucleotides match TRBD1. The CDR3 totals 17 residues. Per germline, CDR1 SGHDT and CDR2 YYEEEE. Germline trimming cut 4 bases from V and 0 bases from J; bases unmatched to any gene: 8.

This rearrangement joins TRBV6-1 to TRBJ1-5; 8 bases line up with TRBD1. Unmatched junction bases numbered 11, after V lost 2 bases and J lost 2 bases. This CDR3 has 18 amino acids. From germline, CDR1 is MNHNS and CDR2 SASEGT. The CDR3 loop is CASSERGRGHIGNQPQHF. The CDR3 bases are TGTGCCAGCAGTGAACGGGGCAGGGGGCATATCGGCAATCAGCCCCAGCATTTT.

The CDR3 loop is CASSRGQWTGSGANVLTF. CDR3 in DNA: TGCGCCAGCAGCCGGGGACAGTGGACGGGATCTGGGGCCAACGTCCTGACTTTC. This chain uses TRBV5-1 with TRBJ2-6; 7 nucleotides match TRBD1. The junction had 11 bases not matched to a gene; V was cut back by 4 bases and J by 1 base. Germline V gene lookup returns CDR1 SGHRS and CDR2 YFSETQ. The CDR3 is 18 residues long.

The chain has TRBV28 and TRBJ1-1; D possibly corresponds to TRBD1 (5 bases). V was trimmed by 6 bases and J by 3 bases, leaving 14 bases between them. The CDR3 extends over 14 amino acids. Germline V gives CDR1 MDHEN, CDR2 SYDVKM. This chain's CDR3 is CASRSGGGDTEAFF. DNA for the CDR3: TGTGCCAGCAGGTCCGGGGGGGGAGACACTGAAGCTTTCTTT.

This chain joins TRBV11-2 and TRBJ2-5; 7 nucleotides agree with TRBD1. CDR3 length: 14 residues. J lost 1 base, V lost 5 bases, and 4 bases had no gene match. CDR1 SGHAT and CDR2 FQNNGV come from the germline V gene. CDR3 residues: CASSPDRVQETQYF. CDR3 DNA sequence: TGTGCCAGCAGCCCTGACAGGGTCCAAGAGACCCAGTACTTC.

This clone was picked up a small number of times. The genes are TRBV18 and TRBJ2-7, with TRBD1 matching over 7 bases. V was pared by 4 bases and J by 3 bases, with 6 bases of the junction left unmatched. The CDR3 contains 14 residues. Germline CDR1 and CDR2: KGHSH and LQKENI. The CDR3: CASSREGQRYEQYF. The CDR3 DNA is TGTGCCAGCTCACGCGAGGGACAGCGCTACGAGCAGTACTTC.

This clone was found a few times. The J gene is TRBJ1-6, the V gene TRBV19, with TRBD1 identical over 8 bases. Germline CDR1 LNHDA, CDR2 SQIVND (reference sequence). The CDR3 totals 18 residues. V lost 2 bases to trimming and J lost 0 bases; unmatched junction nucleotides: 6. CDR3 region: CASSIRQGASSYNSPLHF. The CDR3 nucleotides read TGTGCCAGTAGTATACGGCAGGGGGCGAGCTCCTATAATTCACCCCTCCACTTT.

The chain joins TRBV25-1 to TRBJ2-7; D is unclear. V shed 1 base and J shed 4 bases, with 14 bases lying between them. The CDR3 covers 15 residues. CDR1 and CDR2 (germline): MGHDK, SYGVNS. The CDR3 DNA reads TGTGCCAGCAGTGAATCAGGCCGAACTCCTTACGAGCAGTACTTC. This codes for CASSESGRTPYEQYF.

There are a few counts of this clone. The chain is built from TRBV30 and TRBJ1-1; D may be TRBD1 (5 bases). Germline CDR1 GTSNPN, CDR2 SVGIG (reference sequence). This CDR3 has 11 amino acids. The CDR3 DNA sequence: TGTGGCGGGGCGAGGAACACTGAAGCTTTCTTT. Residues: CGGARNTEAFF.

This chain links TRBV28 with TRBJ2-5; no clear D gene. CDR3 length: 11 amino acids. Germline CDR1 is MDHEN and CDR2 is SYDVKM. Trimming removed 3 bases from V and 4 bases from J, with 3 bases in between. The CDR3: CASSFGETQYF. Here the CDR3 DNA reads TGTGCCAGCAGTTTCGGAGAGACCCAGTACTTC.

The chain couples TRBV29-1 to TRBJ1-1; a possible D gene is TRBD1 (5 bases). V was shortened by 2 bases and J by 1 base, with 8 bases between the two germline ends. The CDR3 extends over 13 amino acids. Germline values: CDR1 SQVTM, CDR2 ANQGSEA. DNA for the CDR3: TGCAGCGTTGAAAGGGGCGGGAACACTGAAGCTTTCTTT. It is translated as CSVERGGNTEAFF.

The chain uses TRBV30 and TRBJ2-5, with D tentatively TRBD1 (5 bases). Trimming pared 3 bases from V and 0 bases from J, leaving 11 bases between. The CDR3 extends over 14 amino acids. Germline loops: CDR1 GTSNPN, CDR2 SVGIG (reference sequence). In nucleotides, the CDR3 is TGTGCCTGGAGCGAACCAGGGTACCAAGAGACCCAGTACTTC. Encoded protein: CAWSEPGYQETQYF.

In its sample, this clone was seen a few times. This CDR3 reads CASSLNARVDHGYTF. Here the CDR3 DNA reads TGTGCCAGCAGCTTAAACGCCAGGGTGGACCATGGCTACACCTTC. The gene calls are TRBV7-2 and TRBJ1-2; TRBD1 might be the D (5 bases). The ends were cut back, 2 bases at V and 6 bases at J, with 16 bases in the middle. Germline V gene sequence: CDR1 SGHTA, CDR2 FQGNSA. The CDR3 covers 15 residues.

This clone is deemed medium-sized. The V call is TRBV27, the J call TRBJ1-1; possible D gene TRBD1, 6 bases. CDR3 length equals 14 residues. Germline V lookup: CDR1 MNHEY, CDR2 SMNVEV (reference sequence). V dropped 3 bases and J dropped 2 bases, with 10 bases sitting between them. The CDR3 DNA reads TGTGCCAGCAGTTTTCGAGGGGGAAACACTGAAGCTTTCTTT. Translation gives CASSFRGGNTEAFF.

The chain joins TRBV10-3 to TRBJ1-3; tentative D call: TRBD1 (5 bases). Trimming removed 7 bases at V and 2 bases at J, with 15 bases between. Germline values: CDR1 ENHRY, CDR2 SYGVKD. The CDR3 consists of 15 residues. The CDR3: CAIKPAGDPGNTIYF. CDR3 DNA: TGTGCCATCAAACCAGCGGGGGACCCTGGAAACACCATATATTTT.